The rows below give T cell receptor beta chains drawn from one sample of a study of T cells after yellow fever vaccination. TCRdb reprocessed the 5' RACE reads via MiXCR and lists one record per CDR3 protein. The sample records about 630,000 distinct CDR3 sequences, about 12% being singletons. This specimen was PBMCs, taken on the day of the yellow fever booster vaccination. These receptors were taken from a man younger than 40 who received the YFV17D yellow fever vaccine. Each CDR3 is given with its conserved first and last residue. The D gene is left open where the match is weak. Some rows have no size entry. The others give once, few or many, or a class for an expanded clone.

D gene	clone size	J gene	V gene	CDR3 DNA	CDR3 protein
.	.	TRBJ2-1	TRBV29-1	TGCAGCCTTCTTTGGGGGAATGAGCAGTTCTTC	CSLLWGNEQFF
.	few	TRBJ2-5	TRBV7-9	TGTGCCAGCAAGGCCGCGGGAACTTATCCTAGCCAAGAGACCCAGTACTTC	CASKAAGTYPSQETQYF
.	few	TRBJ2-7	TRBV11-2	TGTGCCAGCAGCTGGACGAGACAGATGGGGGGTGGAGCGGCCTCCTACGAGCAGTACTTC	CASSWTRQMGGGAASYEQYF
.	few	TRBJ2-2	TRBV6-2/TRBV6-3	TGTGCCAGCAGTAATGGGCGAACGAACACCGGGGAGCTGTTTTTT	CASSNGRTNTGELFF
.	many	TRBJ2-3	TRBV20-1	TGCAGTGCTGTGGGACGAGCGAATACGCAGTATTTT	CSAVGRANTQYF
.	few	TRBJ1-5	TRBV7-2	TGTGCCAGCAGCTTAGTCAGGGGCGGGAATCAGCCCCAGCATTTT	CASSLVRGGNQPQHF
.	few	TRBJ1-1	TRBV6-1	TGTGCCAGCAGAGGGGGGGGGGGTGCTGAAGCTTTCTTT	CASRGGGGAEAFF
TRBD2	many	TRBJ2-1	TRBV30	TGTGCCTGGACTAGCGGGAGTGTGGGTACCAATGAGCAGTTCTTC	CAWTSGSVGTNEQFF
.	many	TRBJ2-5	TRBV23-1	TGCGCCAGCAACGCCTCCGGGGAGACCCAGTACTTC	CASNASGETQYF
TRBD1	.	TRBJ1-2	TRBV5-4	TGTGCCAGCAGCCGACAGGGGGATGGCTACACCTTC	CASSRQGDGYTF
TRBD2	many	TRBJ2-1	TRBV29-1	TGCAGCGTTCCTTCGAGCGGGGGAGAGGATGAGCAGTTCTTC	CSVPSSGGEDEQFF
.	few	TRBJ2-5	TRBV6-2/TRBV6-3	TGTGCCAGCATGGAGAGCCTACAAGAGACCCAGTACTTC	CASMESLQETQYF
TRBD1	once	TRBJ1-3	TRBV6-1	TGTGCCAGCAGTCCCGGACAGGCGATCTCTGGAAACACCATATATTTT	CASSPGQAISGNTIYF
.	once	TRBJ2-5	TRBV20-1	TGCAGTGCTAGTGACCAAGAGACCCAGTACTTC	CSASDQETQYF
.	few	TRBJ1-4	TRBV7-9	TGTGCCAGCAACAGGTTAACTAATGAAAAACTGTTTTTT	CASNRLTNEKLFF
.	few	TRBJ2-5	TRBV9	TGTGCCAGCAGCGACAACCTACGACGGACGGAAATAAAGACCCAGTACTTC	CASSDNLRRTEIKTQYF
.	.	TRBJ2-5	TRBV19	TGTGCCAGTAGTATCCGGTACCAAGAGACCCAGTACTTC	CASSIRYQETQYF
.	few	TRBJ1-1	TRBV18	TGTGCCAGCTCCCGGAGTGGGGAAGCTTTCTTT	CASSRSGEAFF
.	.	TRBJ1-5	TRBV20-1	TGCAGTGTACCAGGTGGGGCGAGCCAGCCCCAGCATTTT	CSVPGGASQPQHF
.	few	TRBJ2-1	TRBV24-1	TGTGCCACCAGTAAACCCCCGGGCAATGAGCAGTTCTTC	CATSKPPGNEQFF
.	.	TRBJ1-4	TRBV6-1	TGTGCCAGCAAGGACGGGCAAACTAATGAAAAACTGTTTTTT	CASKDGQTNEKLFF
.	few	TRBJ2-1	TRBV20-1	TGCAGTGCTAGAGATGCAAACAGGGGGGGTACAGTTGAGCAGTTCTTC	CSARDANRGGTVEQFF
.	.	TRBJ2-1	TRBV27	TGTGCCAGCGATAACACTAGACCTCCTGAGCAGTTCTTC	CASDNTRPPEQFF
.	many	TRBJ2-3	TRBV30	TGTGCCTCAATGAGGGGTCCCACAGATACGCAGTATTTT	CASMRGPTDTQYF